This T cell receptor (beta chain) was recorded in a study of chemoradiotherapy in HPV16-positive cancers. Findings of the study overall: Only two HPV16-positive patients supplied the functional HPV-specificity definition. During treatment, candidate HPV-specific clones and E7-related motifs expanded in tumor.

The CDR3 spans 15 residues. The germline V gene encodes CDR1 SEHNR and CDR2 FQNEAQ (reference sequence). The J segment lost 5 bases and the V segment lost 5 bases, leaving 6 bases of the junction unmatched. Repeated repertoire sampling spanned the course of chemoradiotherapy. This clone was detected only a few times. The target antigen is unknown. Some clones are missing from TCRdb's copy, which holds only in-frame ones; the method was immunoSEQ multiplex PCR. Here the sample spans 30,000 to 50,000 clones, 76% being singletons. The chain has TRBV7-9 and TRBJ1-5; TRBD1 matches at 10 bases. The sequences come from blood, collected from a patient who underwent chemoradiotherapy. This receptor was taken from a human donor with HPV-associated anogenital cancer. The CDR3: CASSLGQGYYQPQHF. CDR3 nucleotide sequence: TGTGCCAGCAGCCTGGGACAGGGGTATTATCAGCCCCAGCATTTT.